The 29 T cell receptor beta chains below come from one sample, sequenced in a study of chemoradiotherapy in HPV16-positive cancers (dated by TCRdb to 2022 to 2024). Preparation of the library involved the immunoSEQ multiplex PCR assay. TCRdb mirrors the immuneACCESS table, restricted to in-frame sequences. Some clones are absent from its copies; in checked studies, under half trace to an unresolved V gene, and the reason for the others is unknown. The sample has around 3,500 clones on record, about 93% of them singletons. Clones ranked in the top ten supply over 2% of the sample. The sample was gathered from a patient who underwent chemoradiotherapy. All receptors derive from a human donor with HPV-associated anogenital cancer.

The chain is built from TRBV4-1 and TRBJ2-1; TRBD2 matches at 10 bases. There are 17 residues in the CDR3. The germline gives CDR1 MGHRA, CDR2 YSYEKL. J gave up 3 bases and V 0 bases, and 5 bases lay outside the gene matches. The CDR3 protein is CASSQESSGGIYNEQFF. The DNA of the CDR3 is TGCGCCAGCAGCCAAGAGTCTAGCGGGGGAATCTACAATGAGCAGTTCTTC.

The chain couples TRBV14 to TRBJ1-3; perhaps TRBD1 as D (5 bases). The CDR3 contains 15 residues. Germline CDR1 is SGHDN and CDR2 is FVKESK. V was pared by 2 bases and J by 8 bases, with 16 bases between. The CDR3 reads CASSQQQPAGDTIYF. In DNA form, the CDR3 reads TGTGCCAGCAGCCAACAACAACCTGCGGGGGACACCATATATTTT.

The chain is built from TRBV7-9 and TRBJ1-1, with D unresolved. The germline V and J ends were trimmed by 5 bases and 1 base, with 14 bases remaining between them. The V gene's germline CDR1 is SEHNR and CDR2 FQNEAQ (reference sequence). The CDR3 consists of 15 residues. The CDR3 nucleotides read TGTGCCAGCAGCGATGGCGAGGGCGGGAACACTGAAGCTTTCTTT. It is translated as CASSDGEGGNTEAFF.

There are a few counts of this clone. This chain joins TRBV7-2 and TRBJ1-1; 9 bases map to TRBD1. CDR3 length: 13 residues. Trimming cost V 3 bases and J 9 bases; bases outside gene matches: 5. Germline assignment: CDR1 SGHTA and CDR2 FQGNSA. CDR3 protein: CASSFSGQGQAFF. CDR3 nucleotides: TGTGCCAGCAGCTTTTCAGGACAGGGGCAAGCTTTCTTT.

The rearrangement uses TRBV4-1 and TRBJ2-2; weak D call: TRBD1 (5 bases). V was cut by 0 bases and J by 6 bases, with 8 bases left in between. The CDR3 extends over 14 amino acids. Germline CDR1 MGHRA, CDR2 YSYEKL. CDR3 sequence reads: CASSQDRASGELFF. In DNA, the CDR3 is TGCGCCAGCAGCCAAGACAGGGCGTCCGGGGAGCTGTTTTTT.

The chain recombines TRBV6-1 with TRBJ1-1, with unresolved D. Germline values: CDR1 MNHNS, CDR2 SASEGT. This CDR3 is built from 14 residues. With 2 bases removed from V and 1 base from J, the gap between germline ends came to 8 bases. CDR3 residues: CASSEQRQNTEAFF. In DNA, the CDR3 is TGTGCCAGCAGTGAACAAAGACAGAACACTGAAGCTTTCTTT.

The chain is built from TRBV6-4 and TRBJ2-2, with 7 bases aligning to TRBD1. V was pared by 4 bases and J by 6 bases, with 5 bases of the junction left unmatched. The V gene's germline CDR1 is MRHNA and CDR2 SNTAGT. The CDR3 loop spans 14 amino acids. CDR3 in amino acids: CASSGDREAGELFF. In nucleotides, the CDR3 is TGTGCCAGCAGTGGTGACAGGGAAGCCGGGGAGCTGTTTTTT.

The V and J genes are TRBV11-2 and TRBJ2-7; 7 bases match TRBD1. Germline V gives CDR1 SGHAT, CDR2 FQNNGV. This CDR3 is 14 amino acids long. Losses at the gene ends were 6 bases for V and 1 base for J; bases not matched to a gene: 6. CDR3 amino acids: CASRRDSVSYEQYF. As DNA, the CDR3 is TGTGCCAGCAGACGGGACAGCGTATCCTACGAGCAGTACTTC.

This sequence joins TRBV6-1 and TRBJ1-1; D not certain. The ends were cut back, 11 bases at V and 1 base at J, with 8 bases in the middle. The CDR3 totals 11 residues. Germline CDR1 reads MNHNS; CDR2 reads SASEGT. This chain's CDR3 is CAAWRNTEAFF. As DNA, the CDR3 is TGTGCCGCCTGGCGGAACACTGAAGCTTTCTTT.

This sequence joins TRBV7-2 and TRBJ2-2, with 10 bases aligning to TRBD1. Losses at the gene ends were 4 bases for V and 5 bases for J; bases not matched to a gene: 1. The CDR3 has 14 amino acids. Germline V gives CDR1 SGHTA, CDR2 FQGNSA. CDR3 region: CASSWTGGTGELFF. CDR3 nucleotide sequence: TGTGCCAGCAGCTGGACAGGGGGTACCGGGGAGCTGTTTTTT.

The rearrangement uses TRBV13 and TRBJ1-1; D remains unclear. V lost 0 bases, J lost 1 base, and 9 bases lay in between. The CDR3 consists of 15 residues. The germline V gene has CDR1 PRHDT and CDR2 FYEKMQ (reference sequence). The CDR3 coding sequence is TGTGCCAGCAGCTTAGGGAGGTCCGGGAACACTGAAGCTTTCTTT. This sequence encodes CASSLGRSGNTEAFF.

V and J are TRBV5-8 and TRBJ2-7, with TRBD2 as a possible D gene (6 bases). V gave up 4 bases and J gave up 2 bases, with 10 bases separating them. The CDR3 spans 13 residues. CDR1 and CDR2 (germline): SGHTS, YDEGEE. CDR3 nucleotides: TGTGCCAGCAGCCGGGGGATGACCTACGAGCAGTACTTC. This gives the protein CASSRGMTYEQYF.

The gene calls are TRBV5-5 and TRBJ2-4, with TRBD2 identical over 9 bases. The germline V gene has CDR1 SGHKS and CDR2 YYEKEE (reference sequence). The CDR3 is 17 amino acids. J was trimmed by 9 bases and V by 3 bases; bases with no gene match: 16. CDR3 sequence reads: CASSWGPGTSSRGIQYF. As DNA, the CDR3 is TGTGCCAGCAGCTGGGGACCCGGGACTAGCTCCCGGGGCATTCAGTACTTC.

The chain recombines TRBV11-1 with TRBJ2-7; D may be TRBD2 (5 bases). Between the trimmed V and J ends, which lost 1 base and 1 base, there was a span of 11 bases. The CDR3 is made up of 15 amino acids. Germline V CDR1 and CDR2: SGHAT, FQDESV (reference sequence). Written as DNA, the CDR3 is TGTGCCAGCAGCTTAGAGGAGGCTCGTTCCTACGAGCAGTACTTC. This codes for CASSLEEARSYEQYF.

The chain combines TRBV2 with TRBJ1-6, with D tentatively TRBD1 (5 bases). The CDR3 contains 15 residues. V lost 9 bases to trimming and J lost 6 bases, with 18 bases between them. Germline V lookup: CDR1 SNHLY, CDR2 FYNNEI. CDR3 coding DNA: TGTGCCAGTCAGTCTGTAACAGGAGTTAATTCACCCCTCCACTTT. It specifies CASQSVTGVNSPLHF. The variable domain in full, completed from reference TRBV2 and TRBJ1-6, reads EPEVTQTPSHQVTQMGQEVILRCVPISNHLYFYWYRQILGQKVEFLVSFYNNEISEKSEIFDDQFSVERPDGSNFTLKIRSTKLEDSAMYFCASQSVTGVNSPLHFGNGTRLTVT.

This clone has only one observation. The chain links TRBV4-2 to TRBJ1-6, with D possibly TRBD1 on 5 matching bases. Germline assignment: CDR1 LGHNA and CDR2 YNFKEQ. The CDR3 is made up of 15 amino acids. Trimming pared 1 base from V and 5 bases from J, leaving 9 bases between. The CDR3 sequence is CASSQVTENNSPLHF. The CDR3, as DNA: TGTGCCAGCAGCCAAGTGACAGAGAATAATTCACCCCTCCACTTT.

The chain employs TRBV30 and TRBJ1-1; D perhaps matches TRBD1 (5 bases). Trimming pared 5 bases from V and 2 bases from J, leaving 12 bases between. The CDR3 consists of 13 residues. CDR1 GTSNPN and CDR2 SVGIG come from the germline V gene (reference sequence). DNA of the CDR3: TGTGCCTGGGCTAGGACATTTAACACTGAAGCTTTCTTT. This gives the protein CAWARTFNTEAFF.

This clone came up once. This chain joins TRBV6-5 and TRBJ1-1, with D hard to call. The V gene lost 1 base and the J gene lost 3 bases, with 6 bases spanning the gap. Germline V gene sequence: CDR1 MNHEY, CDR2 SVGAGI. There are 13 residues in the CDR3. CDR3 coding DNA: TGTGCCAGCAGTTACTTCGGGGACACTGAAGCTTTCTTT. As protein: CASSYFGDTEAFF.

The rearrangement joins TRBV5-4 to TRBJ1-1; D perhaps matches TRBD1 (6 bases). Germline CDR1 SGHNT, CDR2 YYREEE (reference sequence). The CDR3 has 14 amino acids. The V gene lost 7 bases and the J gene lost 0 bases, with 13 bases spanning the gap. CDR3 protein: CASLGAGMNTEAFF. The CDR3 nucleotides are TGTGCCAGCTTGGGGGCGGGTATGAACACTGAAGCTTTCTTT.

The chain combines TRBV27 with TRBJ1-2, with 7 bases matching TRBD1. The CDR3 is made up of 15 amino acids. V shed 7 bases, J shed 1 base, and the junction held 9 bases outside the gene matches. Germline CDR1 reads MNHEY; CDR2 reads SMNVEV (reference sequence). Written as DNA, the CDR3 is TGTGCCAGCAAAATGACAGGGTTGGTTAACTATGGCTACACCTTC. Its translation is CASKMTGLVNYGYTF.

The V call is TRBV6-1, the J call TRBJ1-2; D gene ambiguous. Germline V gene lookup returns CDR1 MNHNS and CDR2 SASEGT. The CDR3 spans 10 residues. Trimming cost V 8 bases and J 8 bases, with 9 bases left between them. The CDR3 loop reads CASQRYGYTF. The CDR3 DNA reads TGTGCCAGCCAAAGGTACGGCTACACCTTC.

V and J are TRBV28 and TRBJ1-1; a possible D gene is TRBD1 (5 bases). Trimming shortened V by 3 bases and J by 0 bases, and 14 bases separated the two germline ends. The CDR3 is 16 amino acids. Per the germline V gene, CDR1 is MDHEN and CDR2 is SYDVKM. In nucleotides, the CDR3 is TGTGCCAGCAGTTTTGTAAGGGGTGTAGTGAACACTGAAGCTTTCTTT. Encoded protein: CASSFVRGVVNTEAFF.

The J gene is TRBJ1-5, the V gene TRBV30, with D possibly matching TRBD1 (6 bases). Germline V gene lookup returns CDR1 GTSNPN and CDR2 SVGIG (reference sequence). V was pared by 2 bases and J by 4 bases, with 12 bases between. The CDR3 has 14 amino acids. The CDR3 is CAWSHGTQNQPQHF. The CDR3 DNA follows: TGTGCCTGGAGTCACGGGACACAAAATCAGCCCCAGCATTTT.

This chain joins TRBV9 and TRBJ1-3; 10 bases match TRBD1. The CDR3 length is 18 residues. V shed 1 base and J 0 bases; nucleotides not matched to a gene: 7. The germline V gene encodes CDR1 SGDLS and CDR2 YYNGEE. CDR3 loop: CASSVWDRGDNSGNTIYF. CDR3 sequence (DNA): TGTGCCAGCAGCGTATGGGACAGGGGCGATAACTCTGGAAACACCATATATTTT. The full variable domain, completed using reference TRBV9 and TRBJ1-3, is DSGVTQTPKHLITATGQRVTLRCSPRSGDLSVYWYQQSLDQGLQFLIQYYNGEERAKGNILERFSAQQFPDLHSELNLSSLELGDSALYFCASSVWDRGDNSGNTIYFGEGSWLTVV.

The chain has TRBV13 and TRBJ2-3; TRBD1 matches at 9 bases. Trimming cost V 4 bases and J 6 bases; bases outside gene matches: 5. The CDR3 loop spans 14 amino acids. CDR1 and CDR2 (germline): PRHDT, FYEKMQ (reference sequence). CDR3 coding DNA: TGTGCCAGCAGCTGGGACAGGGTTCCGGATACGCAGTATTTT. Amino acid sequence: CASSWDRVPDTQYF.

V usage is TRBV11-2 and J usage is TRBJ1-1; TRBD1 matches 10 bases. Trimming at V came to 7 bases and at J to 5 bases, leaving 10 bases not matched to a gene. Germline lookup yields CDR1 SGHAT and CDR2 FQNNGV. The CDR3 spans 15 residues. CDR3 sequence: CASTAVDRGLTEAFF. The CDR3 bases are TGTGCCAGCACCGCGGTCGACAGGGGGCTTACTGAAGCTTTCTTT.

The V call is TRBV6-1, the J call TRBJ1-1; tentatively, D is TRBD1 (5 bases). Trimming took 2 bases from V and 4 from J, leaving 14 bases between them. The CDR3 loop spans 15 amino acids. Germline V gene lookup returns CDR1 MNHNS and CDR2 SASEGT. The CDR3 sequence is CASSETTVPGTEAFF. The DNA of the CDR3 is TGTGCCAGCAGTGAAACGACAGTGCCTGGCACTGAAGCTTTCTTT.

The J gene is TRBJ2-3, the V gene TRBV6-6, with unresolved D. Trimming removed 4 bases from V and 0 bases from J, with 8 bases in between. Germline V gives CDR1 MNHNY, CDR2 SVGAGI (reference sequence). The CDR3 length is 14 residues. CDR3 region: CASSFTESTDTQYF. The CDR3 DNA follows: TGTGCCAGCAGTTTCACAGAGAGCACAGATACGCAGTATTTT.

This chain uses TRBV29-1 with TRBJ1-6; TRBD1 might be the D (6 bases). This CDR3 is built from 13 residues. The V gene's germline CDR1 is SQVTM and CDR2 ANQGSEA. V lost 4 bases, J lost 9 bases, and 13 bases lay in between. CDR3 region: CSVGGAGGSPLHF. The CDR3 DNA follows: TGCAGCGTTGGGGGGGCTGGAGGTTCACCCCTCCACTTT.